Presented here are 5 T cell receptor beta chains from one specimen sequenced in a study of vaccination effects on CD4 cells after COVID-19. These receptors' targets are unknown. Some clones are missing from TCRdb's copy, which holds only in-frame ones; the method was immunoSEQ multiplex PCR. This table holds about 24,000 clones, about three quarters found once. Sequencing was preceded by expansion of antigen-specific CD4+ T cells with viral peptide pools in the ViraFEST assay. When ten to eleven days of culture had elapsed, CD4+ T cells were isolated. Vaccine recipients, nucleocapsid antibody negative, had no prior SARS-CoV-2 infection. Sequenced material: CD4+ T cells from PBMCs cultured with SARS-CoV-2 spike peptides, taken before COVID-19 vaccination. Every receptor here comes from a human donor who received a COVID-19 vaccine.

A few counts support this clone. The rearrangement joins TRBV7-7 to TRBJ2-2; D not resolved. The CDR3 extends over 13 amino acids. The V end lost 2 bases, the J end lost 6 bases, and 7 bases lay between the germline ends. Germline lookup yields CDR1 SSHAT and CDR2 FNYEAQ (reference sequence). The chain's CDR3 is CASSLLEAGELFF. The CDR3 DNA is TGTGCCAGCAGCTTACTCGAAGCCGGGGAGCTGTTTTTT.

This clone appeared a few times. The CDR3 DNA is TGTGCCAGTAGTCCCCCCTACAGGAGCAATCAGCCCCAGCATTTT. It yields the protein CASSPPYRSNQPQHF. J is TRBJ1-5 and V is TRBV19; D might be TRBD1 (5 bases). The CDR3 runs 15 residues. V was clipped by 5 bases and J by 1 base, with 12 bases between them. Germline CDR1 reads LNHDA; CDR2 reads SQIVND (reference sequence).

V usage is TRBV10-3 and J usage is TRBJ1-4; D is possibly TRBD1 (5 bases). The germline CDR1 and CDR2 sequences are ENHRY and SYGVKD. Deletions cut 2 bases from V and 7 bases from J, with 11 bases between. The CDR3 covers 14 residues. The DNA for the CDR3 is TGTGCCATCAGTGAGGTCCAGGGTAGTGAAAAACTGTTTTTT. This sequence encodes CAISEVQGSEKLFF.

The V call is TRBV19, the J call TRBJ1-2; D gene uncertain. With 6 bases removed from V and 4 bases from J, the gap between germline ends came to 9 bases. This CDR3 is 12 amino acids long. CDR1 is LNHDA and CDR2 is SQIVND in the germline V gene (reference sequence). The CDR3 protein is CASSPITYGYTF. The CDR3 DNA reads TGTGCCAGTAGCCCGATCACCTATGGCTACACCTTC.

The chain's CDR3 is CAGHGQGVTDTQYF. The CDR3 nucleotides read TGTGCCGGTCACGGACAGGGGGTAACAGATACGCAGTATTTT. This sequence joins TRBV5-4 and TRBJ2-3; 10 bases line up with TRBD1. V shed 10 bases and J 3 bases; nucleotides not matched to a gene: 8. The CDR3 is 14 residues long. From germline, CDR1 is SGHNT and CDR2 YYREEE (reference sequence).